This T cell receptor (beta chain) was sequenced during a study of beta chain features in type 1 diabetes. The authors reverse transcribed all of the isolated RNA, so sequencing captured expressed TCRB transcripts. Profiling relied on immunoSEQ multiplex PCR, and the TCRdb table lists in-frame clones only, not all of them. The sample lists around 260,000 clones, roughly 20% occurring once. This CDR3 comprises 15 residues. CDR1 is SEHNR and CDR2 is FQNEAQ in the germline V gene (reference sequence). V lost 5 bases, J lost 8 bases, and 21 bases lay in between. Only a few counts were recorded for this clone. The antigen remains unidentified. Study-wide findings and caveats: Among all four CD4+ subsets, Type 1 diabetes patients had TCRB CDR3s that were moderately but significantly shorter.

This TCR was recovered from a woman between 40 and 55 years old with type 1 diabetes. Sequencing was done on a sample of naive CD4+ T cells from blood. The chain is built from TRBV7-9 and TRBJ1-2; D unresolved. CDR3 sequence reads: CASSPRALPAVGYTF. DNA of the CDR3: TGTGCCAGCAGCCCGCGGGCCCTACCGGCGGTCGGCTACACCTTC.